The rows below give T cell receptor beta chains drawn from one sample of a study of cytomegalovirus exposure and HLA in healthy donors. TCRdb's table, derived via immunoSEQ multiplex PCR, lists solely in-frame clones and lacks some. The sample yields approximately 100,000 clones, around 74% seen once. Sequences were obtained from PBMCs. Receptor source: a male donor in good health and CMV-seronegative. CDR3s include the opening cysteine and the closing phenylalanine or tryptophan. Each record gives: J gene, D gene, clone size, V gene, CDR3 protein, CDR3 DNA. D genes are given only for firm matches. A row's size may be missing; if present it is once, few, many or a size class.

j_call: TRBJ2-5; d_call: NA; clone_size: NA; v_call: TRBV15; cdr3_aa: CATSRDRGRQETQYF; cdr3_nt: TGTGCCACCAGCAGAGATAGGGGCAGACAAGAGACCCAGTACTTC
j_call: TRBJ2-1; d_call: NA; clone_size: NA; v_call: TRBV28; cdr3_aa: CASSPLYEQFF; cdr3_nt: TGTGCCAGCAGTCCCCTTTATGAGCAGTTCTTC
j_call: TRBJ2-3; d_call: TRBD2; clone_size: NA; v_call: TRBV7-9; cdr3_aa: CASSLALAGETDTQYF; cdr3_nt: TGTGCCAGCAGCTTAGCTCTAGCGGGCGAAACAGATACGCAGTATTTT
j_call: TRBJ1-1; d_call: NA; clone_size: few; v_call: TRBV10-1; cdr3_aa: CATTTEGGDTEAFF; cdr3_nt: TGCGCCACTACTACGGAGGGTGGGGACACTGAAGCTTTCTTT
j_call: TRBJ1-1; d_call: NA; clone_size: NA; v_call: TRBV19; cdr3_aa: CASSTPLGQEAFF; cdr3_nt: TGTGCCAGTAGTACGCCCCTCGGACAGGAAGCTTTCTTT
j_call: TRBJ2-7; d_call: TRBD2; clone_size: few; v_call: TRBV19; cdr3_aa: CASSNPGLAGVEQYF; cdr3_nt: TGTGCCAGTAGCAACCCGGGACTAGCGGGAGTCGAGCAGTACTTC
j_call: TRBJ1-1; d_call: NA; clone_size: NA; v_call: TRBV11-1; cdr3_aa: CASSILQGTDTEAFF; cdr3_nt: TGTGCCAGCAGCATACTACAGGGTACTGACACTGAAGCTTTCTTT
j_call: TRBJ2-3; d_call: NA; clone_size: NA; v_call: TRBV5-1; cdr3_aa: CASSFERGQSTDTQYF; cdr3_nt: TGCGCCAGCAGCTTTGAGCGGGGACAAAGCACAGATACGCAGTATTTT
j_call: TRBJ2-7; d_call: NA; clone_size: NA; v_call: TRBV4-1; cdr3_aa: CASSQSHSSYEQYF; cdr3_nt: TGCGCCAGCAGCCAATCTCACTCCTCCTACGAGCAGTACTTC
j_call: TRBJ1-2; d_call: TRBD1; clone_size: NA; v_call: TRBV7-2; cdr3_aa: CASSSGGQVVYGYTF; cdr3_nt: TGTGCCAGCAGCTCAGGGGGACAGGTAGTCTATGGCTACACCTTC
j_call: TRBJ2-7; d_call: TRBD1; clone_size: NA; v_call: TRBV9; cdr3_aa: CASSVGTGVTYEQYF; cdr3_nt: TGTGCCAGCAGCGTTGGGACAGGGGTTACCTACGAGCAGTACTTC
j_call: TRBJ2-5; d_call: NA; clone_size: NA; v_call: TRBV30; cdr3_aa: CAWIPWTALQETQYF; cdr3_nt: TGTGCCTGGATCCCCTGGACAGCTCTCCAAGAGACCCAGTACTTC
j_call: TRBJ1-4; d_call: NA; clone_size: NA; v_call: TRBV28; cdr3_aa: CASSLGQPLNEKLFF; cdr3_nt: TGTGCCAGCAGTTTGGGGCAGCCTCTTAATGAAAAACTGTTTTTT
j_call: TRBJ1-4; d_call: NA; clone_size: NA; v_call: TRBV19; cdr3_aa: CASSQEFGEKLFF; cdr3_nt: TGTGCCAGTAGCCAAGAATTCGGGGAAAAACTGTTTTTT
j_call: TRBJ2-2; d_call: TRBD1; clone_size: NA; v_call: TRBV2; cdr3_aa: CAGTRGQGAGELFF; cdr3_nt: TGTGCCGGCACTCGCGGACAGGGCGCCGGGGAGCTGTTTTTT
j_call: TRBJ2-5; d_call: NA; clone_size: NA; v_call: TRBV6-5; cdr3_aa: CASSSGLVQETQYF; cdr3_nt: TGTGCCAGCAGCTCGGGACTGGTCCAAGAGACCCAGTACTTC